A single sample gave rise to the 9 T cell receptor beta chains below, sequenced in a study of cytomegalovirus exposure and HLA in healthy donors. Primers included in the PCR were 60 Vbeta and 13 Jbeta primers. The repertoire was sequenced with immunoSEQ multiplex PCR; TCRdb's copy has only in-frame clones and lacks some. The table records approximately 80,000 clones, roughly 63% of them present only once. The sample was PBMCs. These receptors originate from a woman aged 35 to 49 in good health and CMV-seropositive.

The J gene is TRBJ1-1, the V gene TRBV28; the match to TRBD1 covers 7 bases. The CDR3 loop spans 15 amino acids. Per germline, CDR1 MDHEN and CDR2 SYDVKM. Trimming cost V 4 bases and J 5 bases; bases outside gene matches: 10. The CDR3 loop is CASSSEGAGRTEAFF. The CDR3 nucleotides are TGTGCCAGCAGTTCCGAGGGGGCGGGAAGAACTGAAGCTTTCTTT. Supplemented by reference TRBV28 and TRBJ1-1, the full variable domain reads DVKVTQSSRYLVKRTGEKVFLECVQDMDHENMFWYRQDPGLGLRLIYFSYDVKMKEKGDIPEGYSVSREKKERFSLILESASTNQTSMYLCASSSEGAGRTEAFFGQGTRLTVV.

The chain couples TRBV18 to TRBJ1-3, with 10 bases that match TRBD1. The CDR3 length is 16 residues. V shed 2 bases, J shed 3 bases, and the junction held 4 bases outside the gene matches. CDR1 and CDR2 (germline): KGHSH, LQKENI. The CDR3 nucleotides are TGTGCCAGCTCACCAGGGACAGGGGACGGTGGAAACACCATATATTTT. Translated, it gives CASSPGTGDGGNTIYF. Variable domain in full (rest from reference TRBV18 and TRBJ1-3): NAGVMQNPRHLVRRRGQEARLRCSPMKGHSHVYWYRQLPEEGLKFMVYLQKENIIDESGMPKERFSAEFPKEGPSILRIQQVVRGDSAAYFCASSPGTGDGGNTIYFGEGSWLTVV.

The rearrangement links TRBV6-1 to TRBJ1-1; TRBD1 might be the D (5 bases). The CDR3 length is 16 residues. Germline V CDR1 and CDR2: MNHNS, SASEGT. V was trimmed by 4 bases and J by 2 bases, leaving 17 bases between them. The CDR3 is CASSVSAGGVNTEAFF. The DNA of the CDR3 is TGTGCCAGCAGTGTTTCGGCTGGAGGGGTTAACACTGAAGCTTTCTTT.

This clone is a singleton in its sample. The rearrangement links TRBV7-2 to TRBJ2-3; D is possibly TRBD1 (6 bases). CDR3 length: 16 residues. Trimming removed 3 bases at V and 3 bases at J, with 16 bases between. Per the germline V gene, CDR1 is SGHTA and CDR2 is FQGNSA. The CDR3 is CASSLQQRGSTDTQYF. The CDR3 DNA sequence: TGTGCCAGCAGCTTGCAGCAAAGGGGGTCAACAGATACGCAGTATTTT.

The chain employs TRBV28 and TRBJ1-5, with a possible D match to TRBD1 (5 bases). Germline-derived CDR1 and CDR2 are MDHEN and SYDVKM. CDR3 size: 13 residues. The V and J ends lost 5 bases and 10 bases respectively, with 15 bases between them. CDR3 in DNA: TGTGCCAGCAGTGGGGCCCCGGCCGGCCCCCAGCATTTT. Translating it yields CASSGAPAGPQHF.

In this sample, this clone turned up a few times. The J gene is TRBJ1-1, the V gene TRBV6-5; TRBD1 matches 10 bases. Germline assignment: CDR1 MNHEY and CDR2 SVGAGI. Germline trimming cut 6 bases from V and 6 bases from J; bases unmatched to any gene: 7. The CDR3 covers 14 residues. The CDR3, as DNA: TGTGCCAGCAGCTGGGACAGGGGAAAACCTGAAGCTTTCTTT. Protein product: CASSWDRGKPEAFF.

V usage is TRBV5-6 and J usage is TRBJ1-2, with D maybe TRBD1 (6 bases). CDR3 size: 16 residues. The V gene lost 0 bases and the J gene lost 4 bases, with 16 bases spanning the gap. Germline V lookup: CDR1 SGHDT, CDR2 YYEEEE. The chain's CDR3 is CASSLEPHTGFYGYTF. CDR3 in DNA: TGTGCCAGCAGCTTGGAGCCCCACACAGGGTTCTATGGCTACACCTTC.

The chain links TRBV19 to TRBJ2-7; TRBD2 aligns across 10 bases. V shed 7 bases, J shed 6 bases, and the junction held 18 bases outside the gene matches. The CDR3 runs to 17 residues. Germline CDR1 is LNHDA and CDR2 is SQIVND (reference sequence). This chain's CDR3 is CASTTTIWGTSATEQYF. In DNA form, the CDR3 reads TGTGCCAGTACTACGACAATTTGGGGGACTAGCGCGACCGAGCAGTACTTC.

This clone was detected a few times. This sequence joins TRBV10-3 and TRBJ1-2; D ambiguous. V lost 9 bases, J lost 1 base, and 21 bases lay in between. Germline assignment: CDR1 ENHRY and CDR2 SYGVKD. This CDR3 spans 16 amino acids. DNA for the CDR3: TGTGCCATAACCTCGTCTACAGTGCGAAGTAACTATGGCTACACCTTC. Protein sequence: CAITSSTVRSNYGYTF.